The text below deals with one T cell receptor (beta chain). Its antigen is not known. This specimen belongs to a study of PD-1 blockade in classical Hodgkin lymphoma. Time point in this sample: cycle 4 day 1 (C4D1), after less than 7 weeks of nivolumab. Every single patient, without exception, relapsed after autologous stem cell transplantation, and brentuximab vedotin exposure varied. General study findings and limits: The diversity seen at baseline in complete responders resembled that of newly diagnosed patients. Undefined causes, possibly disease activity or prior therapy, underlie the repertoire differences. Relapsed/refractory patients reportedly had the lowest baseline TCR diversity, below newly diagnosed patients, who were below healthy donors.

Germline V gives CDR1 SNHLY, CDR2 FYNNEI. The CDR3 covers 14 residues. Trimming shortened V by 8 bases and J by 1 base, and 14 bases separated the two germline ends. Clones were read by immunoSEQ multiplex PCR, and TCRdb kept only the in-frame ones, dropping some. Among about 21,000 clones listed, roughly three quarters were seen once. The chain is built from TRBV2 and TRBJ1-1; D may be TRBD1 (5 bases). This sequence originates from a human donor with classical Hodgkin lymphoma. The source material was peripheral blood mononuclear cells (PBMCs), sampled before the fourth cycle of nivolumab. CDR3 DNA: TGTGCCAGCGCCGCTTGGGGGGGGAACACTGAAGCTTTCTTT. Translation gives CASAAWGGNTEAFF.